Reported below is one TCR beta chain. Its antigen specificity is not known. No per-base quality is available; no much larger clone lies one base away. This specimen comes from a study of shared clonotypes between healthy human individuals (dated by TCRdb to 2018 to 2021). Background on the whole study: The cohort comprised a couple of women and three men aged 18 to 49 years. To increase sequencing depth and limit assay-specific biases, different laboratories used diverse techniques to prepare libraries and sequence TCR repertoires. The study deeply sequenced blood TCR repertoires of 5 or 6 healthy adults to estimate repertoire size and the extent of clonotype sharing between individuals. Between about 0.8 and 9 billion PBMCs per donor were obtained by leukapheresis.

What the authors observed across the whole study: Because the study included only a small number of donors, the genetic and exposure-history diversity represented was limited. Pairwise subsampling led to the expectation that sequencing depth would affect the degree of clonotype sharing among donors. Sampling was limited to blood, and TCR repertoires in tissue likely differ from TCR repertoires in blood.

TCR CDR3 regions were amplified from genomic DNA by multiplex PCR using the deep immunoSEQ assay. Extracted genomic DNA from each cell subset was distributed evenly across all wells of several immunoSEQ 96-well plates, and each plate was treated as a replicate. For unsorted PBMC, each replicate PCR was loaded with roughly 330 ng genomic DNA, equivalent to tens of thousands of T cell genomes. Unsorted PBMC genomic DNA was sequenced across ten immunoSEQ deep assay plates. Purified libraries were measured with a Qubit 3.0 fluorometer, size-checked on a Bioanalyzer 2100, and measured again with the KAPA Library Quantification kit. Every immunoSEQ 96-well plate was sequenced on a dedicated single-read 150-cycle Illumina NextSeq 550 flow cell. The authors' analysis ran thus. Because the immunoSEQ output included only junctional sequences and no quality scores, the filtering could not be the same as the filtering used for full-length reads. To assign V/J genes and CDR3, sequences were annotated using PyIR, a Python wrapper for IgBLAST v1.9, with IMGT germline references. Reads with weak V/J assignments (E-value above 1e-6), missing CDR3, stop codons, out-of-frame junctions, or ambiguous translated residues were removed. A V3J clonotype was defined by an identical inferred V gene, J gene, and CDR3 amino acid sequence. To compute the percentage overlap between repertoires, the number of shared unique clonotypes was divided by the size of the smaller repertoire. Three approaches were used to assess repertoire richness: RTK rarefaction, the Chao1 estimator, and Recon v2.1 estimates of unobserved clonotypes. Drawn from immuneACCESS, this table holds only the in-frame rearrangements with V and J called that TCRdb kept. Clones are partly lost; checked studies trace under half to an unresolved V gene and leave the rest unexplained. That table furnishes V, J and clone size, whereas the DNA furnished D and trimming. Within this sample are 400,000 to 600,000 clones, with roughly 83% of them counted one time only. The ten largest clonotypes hold approximately 13% of the sample.

The donors were healthy, HIV-negative adults who had no recently reported acute infections or vaccinations. Every donor was a Caucasian adult living in Nashville, Tennessee, USA. In the unsorted samples, 87 million or so PBMCs were counted, and genomic DNA was extracted using the QIAamp DNA Blood Mini kit. Blood was obtained by leukapheresis, after which PBMCs were separated by Ficoll-Histopaque density gradient centrifugation and cryopreserved in liquid nitrogen vapor phase. The CDR3 measures 16 amino acids from cysteine to phenylalanine. Just CDR3 DNA is preserved here, 48 bases in frame from base 1. V was cut back by 4 bases and J by 1 base, leaving a gap of 14 bases between them. CDR1 and CDR2, looked up from the germline V gene, are SQVTM and ANQGSEA.

The receptor was isolated from a woman in her 40s in good health. Some clones in this sample may be carry-over from other donors' samples. Input material: PBMCs. Recombination linked TRBV29-1 to TRBJ2-6, with an unclear D gene assignment. The CDR3 loop reads CSVGKGSPSGANVLTF. DNA sequence: TGCAGCGTTGGAAAGGGATCTCCTTCTGGGGCCAACGTCCTGACTTTC. Here the CDR3 is joined to the reference TRBV29-1 and TRBJ2-6 genes, and the full variable domain is: SAVISQKPSRDICQRGTSLTIQCQVDSQVTMMFWYRQQPGQSLTLIATANQGSEATYESGFVIDKFPISRPNLTFSTLTVSNMSPEDSSIYLCSVGKGSPSGANVLTFGAGSRLTVL.